This TCR beta chain was profiled in a study of cytomegalovirus exposure and HLA in healthy donors. A word on this clone: Its antigen is currently unknown.

Vbeta (60) and Jbeta (13) primers were used in the PCR. Assay used: immunoSEQ multiplex PCR; TCRdb lists only in-frame clones, some missing. Altogether about 160,000 clones are present, 60% to 80% being singletons, with the ten largest covering roughly 9.7%. The CDR3 extends over 17 amino acids. Trimming cost V 4 bases and J 8 bases, with 24 bases left between them. Overall study results and limits: In a later analysis, across HLA loci, associated TCR counts were highest for DRB1, lowest for HLA-C. Later analysis suggested links between common viral pathogens and several top significant clusters. Segments of the TCR beta V type were, in most cases, productive about 87% or about 30% of the time in an earlier analysis. Sequences of the TCR beta chain were said to predict the HLA-A and HLA-B alleles of most subjects accurately.

Sequenced input: PBMCs. The source is a man younger than 30 in good health and CMV-seropositive. This chain joins TRBV5-3 and TRBJ1-4; possible D gene TRBD1, 6 bases. TRBV5-3 is given ORF status, its function remaining uncertain. In nucleotides, the CDR3 is TGTGCCAGAAGCGTGGTGGACAGCCCGGTCCTTGAGGAAAAACTGTTTTTT. This encodes CARSVVDSPVLEEKLFF.